This record concerns one T cell receptor (beta chain) sequence. Other DNA sequences within the sample encode an identical CDR3. Both 60 Vbeta primers and 13 Jbeta primers went into the PCR. Measured with immunoSEQ multiplex PCR; TCRdb has only the in-frame clones, and not every one. This sample's table has 130,000 to 150,000 clones. The V end was cut by 0 bases, the J end by 4 bases, with 7 bases between. Germline-derived CDR1 and CDR2 are LNHNV and YYDKDF (reference sequence). There are 13 residues in the CDR3. The data belong to a study of cytomegalovirus exposure and HLA in healthy donors. Input material: PBMCs. The origin of this receptor is a woman between 45 and 60 years old in good health and CMV-seronegative. This chain links TRBV15 with TRBJ2-7; D unclear. In DNA, the CDR3 is TGTGCCACCAGCAGAGATCGCGGATACGAGCAGTACTTC. It specifies CATSRDRGYEQYF.